This TCR beta chain was profiled in a study of T cell repertoires in cytomegalovirus infection. V gave up 2 bases and J gave up 6 bases, with 8 bases separating them. This CDR3 region has 12 residues. CDR1 is SNHLY and CDR2 is FYNNEI in the germline V gene. This clonotype was recorded many times. TCRdb reprocessed the reads with MiXCR, giving one entry per CDR3 protein. The data contain 210,000 or so distinct CDR3 sequences, around 6.4% of them seen just once; the ten biggest clones take up roughly 6.5%. This rearrangement joins TRBV2 to TRBJ2-7; maybe TRBD1 (5 bases). The receptor comes from a human donor in good health (CMV status not recorded). Some clones in this sample may be carry-over from other donors' samples. Sequencing was carried out using PBMCs. The CDR3 DNA follows: TGTGCCAGCAGTGAAAGAACAGGCGAGCAGTACTTC. This encodes CASSERTGEQYF.